The 4 T cell receptor beta chains given below trace back to one sample, sequenced in a study of blood T cell repertoires in COVID-19. Repertoires were generated with immunoSEQ multiplex PCR, while TCRdb's copy carries only in-frame clones and drops some. Here the sample spans some 260,000 clones, 87% being singletons. The sequenced sample was PBMCs or T cells enriched from blood (not recorded which). The origin of the receptors is a woman aged 25 to 39 with acute COVID-19.

The V call is TRBV7-8, the J call TRBJ1-2, with a weak D call TRBD1 (6 bases). V was clipped by 6 bases and J by 2 bases, with 10 bases between them. The CDR3 spans 13 residues. The germline gives CDR1 SGHVS, CDR2 FQNEAQ. The chain's CDR3 is CASSPGQNYGYTF. As DNA, the CDR3 is TGTGCCAGCAGTCCCGGACAGAACTATGGCTACACCTTC.

The CDR3 here is CASRQGDDTQYF. The CDR3 coding sequence is TGTGCCAGCAGACAGGGTGATGATACGCAGTATTTT. This chain uses TRBV28 with TRBJ2-3; a possible D gene is TRBD1 (6 bases). The germline V gene has CDR1 MDHEN and CDR2 SYDVKM. The CDR3 is made up of 12 amino acids. Trimming removed 6 bases from V and 6 bases from J, with 10 bases in between. Filled out from reference TRBV28 and TRBJ2-3, the complete variable domain reads DVKVTQSSRYLVKRTGEKVFLECVQDMDHENMFWYRQDPGLGLRLIYFSYDVKMKEKGDIPEGYSVSREKKERFSLILESASTNQTSMYLCASRQGDDTQYFGPGTRLTVL.

This clone was detected only a few times. This chain joins TRBV10-3 and TRBJ1-5, with D perhaps matching TRBD1 (5 bases). The germline V and J ends were trimmed by 10 bases and 3 bases, with 16 bases remaining between them. CDR1 ENHRY and CDR2 SYGVKD come from the germline V gene. The CDR3 is 14 residues long. The CDR3 bases are TGTGCCACCAAGACAGATACGGACAATCAGCCCCAGCATTTT. Translated, it gives CATKTDTDNQPQHF.

There are a few counts of this clone. J is TRBJ2-7 and V is TRBV5-4; TRBD1 might be the D (6 bases). Germline loops: CDR1 SGHNT, CDR2 YYREEE (reference sequence). The CDR3 loop spans 12 amino acids. The V and J ends lost 7 bases and 3 bases respectively, with 11 bases between them. This chain's CDR3 is CASGTGFYEQYF. CDR3 sequence (DNA): TGTGCCAGCGGAACAGGGTTCTACGAGCAGTACTTC.